Listed here are 9 T cell receptor beta chains from one sample, sequenced in a study of OX40 agonist ivuxolimab in advanced cancers. Profiled with immunoSEQ multiplex PCR; TCRdb holds only in-frame clones, not every one. The sample holds around 60,000 clones, 84% seen once. The source was CD4+ or CD8+ T cells sorted from blood, collected in a trial of the OX40 agonist ivuxolimab. All receptors derive from an adult with an advanced solid tumor such as melanoma, head and neck, liver or kidney cancer.

This clone is a singleton in its sample. The rearrangement joins TRBV28 to TRBJ2-6; tentative D call: TRBD1 (5 bases). Between the trimmed V and J ends, which lost 6 bases and 2 bases, there was a span of 11 bases. Germline V lookup: CDR1 MDHEN, CDR2 SYDVKM. The CDR3 length is 15 residues. CDR3 nucleotide sequence: TGTGCCAGCAGGCCAGGGTCGACTGGGGCCAACGTCCTGACTTTC. Encoded protein: CASRPGSTGANVLTF.

The J gene is TRBJ2-2, the V gene TRBV7-2; D not resolved. The CDR3 consists of 11 residues. Germline V gives CDR1 SGHTA, CDR2 FQGNSA. V gave up 2 bases and J gave up 8 bases, with 3 bases separating them. This CDR3 reads CASSLLGELFF. In nucleotides, the CDR3 is TGTGCCAGCAGCTTACTGGGGGAGCTGTTTTTT.

The chain combines TRBV10-2 with TRBJ2-3, with D tentatively TRBD1 (6 bases). In germline, CDR1 is WSHSY, CDR2 SAAADI. V lost 2 bases and J 2 bases, leaving 11 bases between the germline ends. The CDR3 runs 15 residues. Here the CDR3 DNA reads TGCGCCAGCAGTGAGAGGCAGGGGTACACAGATACGCAGTATTTT. Its translation: CASSERQGYTDTQYF.

The genes are TRBV11-3 and TRBJ2-2; TRBD1 is a possible D gene (5 bases). Germline-derived CDR1 and CDR2 are SGHNT and YENEEA. Trimming took 4 bases from V and 1 from J, leaving 10 bases between them. The CDR3 consists of 15 residues. This chain's CDR3 is CASSSDTGNTGELFF. In nucleotides, the CDR3 is TGTGCCAGCAGCTCAGATACAGGGAACACCGGGGAGCTGTTTTTT. The full variable domain, completed using reference TRBV11-3 and TRBJ2-2, is EAGVVQSPRYKIIEKKQPVAFWCNPISGHNTLYWYLQNLGQGPELLIRYENEEAVDDSQLPKDRFSAERLKGVDSTLKIQPAELGDSAVYLCASSSDTGNTGELFFGEGSRLTVL.

The chain joins TRBV28 to TRBJ1-2; 7 positions agree with TRBD1. V lost 6 bases to trimming and J lost 7 bases; unmatched junction nucleotides: 8. This CDR3 comprises 13 residues. The V gene's germline CDR1 is MDHEN and CDR2 SYDVKM. The CDR3 sequence: CASRPPGGPGYTF. The CDR3 DNA reads TGTGCCAGCAGGCCCCCAGGGGGTCCTGGCTACACCTTC.

This sequence joins TRBV10-3 and TRBJ2-3, with TRBD2 identical over 10 bases. CDR3 size: 18 residues. Germline CDR1 ENHRY, CDR2 SYGVKD. Trimming took 4 bases from V and 2 from J; bases not matched to a gene: 12. The CDR3 DNA follows: TGTGCCATCAGTGTGACTAGCGGGTCTTCGAGAACCACAGATACGCAGTATTTT. Protein: CAISVTSGSSRTTDTQYF.

This clone was observed a handful of times. The chain has TRBV21-1 and TRBJ1-2; TRBD1 is taken as the D call from the table, unchecked against the DNA. TRBV21-1 is flagged as a pseudogene. There are 15 residues in the CDR3. Here the CDR3 DNA reads TGTGCCAGCAGCACCCCGACAGGCACGCTGTATGGCTACACCTTC. Residues: CASSTPTGTLYGYTF.

V gene TRBV10-1 combines with J gene TRBJ1-1; 7 nucleotides agree with TRBD1. The germline gives CDR1 WNHNN, CDR2 SYGVQD (reference sequence). The J segment lost 0 bases and the V segment lost 7 bases, leaving 11 bases of the junction unmatched. CDR3 size: 16 residues. Here the CDR3 DNA reads TGCGCCAGCATAGCGGAGGCAGGGGGATTGAACACTGAAGCTTTCTTT. Protein product: CASIAEAGGLNTEAFF.

Written as DNA, the CDR3 is TGCGCCAGCAGTGCAAAGGGTCCTAATGAAAAACTGTTTTTT. Translating gives CASSAKGPNEKLFF. This chain connects TRBV10-1 to TRBJ1-4; the D is unclear. The CDR3 runs to 14 residues. Germline V CDR1 and CDR2: WNHNN, SYGVQD (reference sequence). V lost 4 bases and J 3 bases, leaving 9 bases between the germline ends.